The next 26 T cell receptor beta chains were all read from a single sample in a study of T cells in localized non-small cell lung cancer. Assay used: immunoSEQ multiplex PCR; TCRdb lists only in-frame clones, some missing. The table shows more than 2,500 clones, with over 30% occurring only once. The material was lung tumor tissue, obtained before any cancer treatment. The receptors were sampled from an older female donor with stage II squamous cell lung carcinoma.

Judged by abundance, this clone is medium-sized (0.01 to 0.1%). This rearrangement joins TRBV11-3 to TRBJ2-1; 7 nucleotides agree with TRBD2. The V gene's germline CDR1 is SGHNT and CDR2 YENEEA. J lost 5 bases, V lost 0 bases, and 7 bases had no gene match. This CDR3 spans 16 amino acids. CDR3 sequence: CASSLEWLADDNEQFF. The CDR3 DNA sequence: TGTGCCAGCAGCTTAGAATGGCTAGCGGACGACAATGAGCAGTTCTTC.

This chain links TRBV5-1 with TRBJ2-1, with TRBD2 matching over 9 bases. CDR1 is SGHRS and CDR2 is YFSETQ in the germline V gene. The CDR3 spans 16 residues. With V trimmed by 2 bases and J by 9 bases, 12 bases remained unmatched. The chain's CDR3 is CASSLTLAGEGVEQFF. DNA of the CDR3: TGCGCCAGCAGCTTAACCTTAGCGGGAGAAGGTGTTGAGCAGTTCTTC.

This clone occurred a few times. The V call is TRBV9, the J call TRBJ2-5; weak D call: TRBD1 (6 bases). CDR3 length: 13 residues. CDR1 and CDR2 (germline): SGDLS, YYNGEE. V was cut by 4 bases and J by 6 bases, with 13 bases left in between. The DNA for the CDR3 is TGTGCCAGCAGCTCCGGGACACTCCAGACCCAGTACTTC. Protein sequence: CASSSGTLQTQYF.

V usage is TRBV11-3 and J usage is TRBJ1-6; 8 bases are a match to TRBD1. J was trimmed by 8 bases and V by 5 bases; bases with no gene match: 8. This CDR3 comprises 15 residues. Per the germline V gene, CDR1 is SGHNT and CDR2 is YENEEA. This CDR3 reads CASSPPGTGDSPLHF. DNA for the CDR3: TGTGCCAGCAGCCCACCCGGGACAGGAGATTCACCCCTCCACTTT.

This chain uses TRBV5-1 with TRBJ2-3; 11 nucleotides agree with TRBD2. The germline V gene has CDR1 SGHRS and CDR2 YFSETQ. The V gene end was trimmed by 6 bases and the J gene end by 2 bases; junction bases not matched to a gene: 8. The CDR3 contains 16 residues. CDR3 nucleotide sequence: TGCGCCAGCAAATCGGGACTAGCGGCAAACACAGATACGCAGTATTTT. It codes for CASKSGLAANTDTQYF.

This sequence joins TRBV7-4 and TRBJ1-1; a weak D match, TRBD1 (5 bases). CDR1 and CDR2 (germline): SGHVT, SQSDAQ. This CDR3 region has 13 residues. V gave up 4 bases and J gave up 4 bases, with 10 bases separating them. The CDR3 region is CASSSGFSTEAFF. CDR3 sequence (DNA): TGTGCCAGCAGCTCAGGGTTTAGCACTGAAGCTTTCTTT.

This clone has a handful of counts. The gene calls are TRBV6-8 and TRBJ1-1; D is unclear. The CDR3 has 14 residues. Germline CDR1 and CDR2: MNHGY and SAAAGT. Trimming left V 6 bases short and J 0 bases short, with 11 bases between. The CDR3 here is CASSSAAMNTEAFF. CDR3 DNA sequence: TGTGCCAGCAGCTCCGCAGCTATGAACACTGAAGCTTTCTTT.

This chain connects TRBV10-2 to TRBJ2-1, with 10 bases that match TRBD2. The V gene end was trimmed by 6 bases and the J gene end by 2 bases; junction bases not matched to a gene: 1. Germline-derived CDR1 and CDR2 are WSHSY and SAAADI. This CDR3 is 14 amino acids long. CDR3 coding DNA: TGCGCCAGCAGGACTAGCGGGCCCTACAATGAGCAGTTCTTC. Protein sequence: CASRTSGPYNEQFF.

This clone was counted between two and nine times. This chain links TRBV29-1 with TRBJ1-3, with D possibly being TRBD1 (5 bases). This CDR3 contains 13 residues. Looked up from germline, CDR1 is SQVTM and CDR2 is ANQGSEA. Trimming removed 7 bases at V and 0 bases at J, with 10 bases between. CDR3 protein: CSAGTNSGNTIYF. The CDR3 nucleotides read TGCAGCGCCGGGACCAACTCTGGAAACACCATATATTTT.

In this sample, this clone turned up a few times. This sequence joins TRBV6-8 and TRBJ2-3; 11 nucleotides match TRBD1. V gave up 2 bases and J gave up 9 bases; unmatched junction bases: 7. CDR1 is MNHGY, CDR2 SAAAGT, per germline. The CDR3 extends over 15 amino acids. CDR3 sequence: CASSYARDRGNTQYF. In DNA form, the CDR3 reads TGTGCCAGCAGTTACGCAAGGGACAGGGGGAACACGCAGTATTTT.

The chain has TRBV30 and TRBJ1-2; 9 bases map to TRBD1. The length of the CDR3 is 13 residues. V lost 2 bases, J lost 7 bases, and 5 bases stayed unmatched. Germline CDR1 and CDR2: GTSNPN and SVGIG (reference sequence). CDR3 protein: CAWSTGGSGGYTF. The CDR3 DNA reads TGTGCCTGGAGTACAGGGGGCTCTGGTGGCTACACCTTC.

This clone was detected only a few times. V is TRBV6-8 and J is TRBJ1-1, with D unresolved. Germline CDR1 and CDR2: MNHGY and SAAAGT. Trimming stripped 2 bases from V and 10 bases from J, with 20 bases between. The length of the CDR3 is 15 residues. For the CDR3, the DNA is TGTGCCAGCAGTTACGAGAAGGGAATCGGATACTCAGCTTTCTTT. Protein sequence: CASSYEKGIGYSAFF.

The J gene is TRBJ1-2, the V gene TRBV30; 11 nucleotides align to TRBD1. V was clipped by 4 bases and J by 7 bases; unmatched bases: 5. CDR1 is GTSNPN and CDR2 is SVGIG in the germline V gene (reference sequence). The CDR3 is 13 amino acids. The CDR3 region is CAWTRDRGGGYTF. In DNA, the CDR3 is TGTGCCTGGACTCGGGACAGGGGGGGTGGCTACACCTTC.

In this sample, this clone is large. At the DNA level, this CDR3 is encoded by other sequences in the same sample as well. J is TRBJ1-1 and V is TRBV11-3; 7 nucleotides match TRBD1. The CDR3 runs to 14 residues. Germline assignment: CDR1 SGHNT and CDR2 YENEEA. J lost 2 bases, V lost 4 bases, and 4 bases had no gene match. The CDR3 DNA follows: TGTGCCAGCAGCTCAGGGACAGCCAACACTGAAGCTTTCTTT. This sequence encodes CASSSGTANTEAFF.

This clone has a handful of counts. This chain joins TRBV30 and TRBJ1-1, with 7 bases identical to TRBD1. Germline V gives CDR1 GTSNPN, CDR2 SVGIG (reference sequence). With V trimmed by 5 bases and J by 0 bases, 9 bases remained unmatched. This CDR3 comprises 15 residues. The CDR3 reads CAWVAGQFMNTEAFF. The CDR3 bases are TGTGCCTGGGTTGCGGGACAGTTCATGAACACTGAAGCTTTCTTT.

Comments on this clone: One junction end disagrees with the germline gene, perhaps due to a read error. The DNA includes a base that is either unread or ambiguous, and X takes the place of its residue. The chain links TRBV4-1 to TRBJ1-2; D is ambiguous. The CDR3 spans 16 residues. In germline, CDR1 is MGHRA, CDR2 YSYEKL. CDR3 DNA sequence: TGCGCCAGCARCCAAGCATTAGGCACAGCGGACTATGGCTACACCTTC. Amino acid sequence: CASXQALGTADYGYTF.

The chain combines TRBV10-3 with TRBJ1-5, with TRBD1 identical over 9 bases. CDR3 length: 14 residues. J lost 7 bases, V lost 10 bases, and 11 bases had no gene match. CDR1 is ENHRY and CDR2 is SYGVKD in the germline V gene. The CDR3 reads CASGAGQGGQPQHF. In DNA form, the CDR3 reads TGTGCCAGCGGGGCGGGACAGGGAGGGCAGCCCCAGCATTTT.

The chain links TRBV11-3 to TRBJ2-1; possible D gene TRBD2, 6 bases. The CDR3 consists of 16 residues. Germline loops: CDR1 SGHNT, CDR2 YENEEA. V lost 7 bases to trimming and J lost 5 bases, with 21 bases between them. The CDR3 spells CASTRGGSSGDNEQFF. The CDR3 DNA sequence: TGTGCCAGCACCCGTGGGGGGAGCTCCGGTGACAATGAGCAGTTCTTC.

A few counts support this clone. J is TRBJ2-2 and V is TRBV11-3; possible D gene TRBD1, 6 bases. The CDR3 contains 14 residues. The ends were cut back, 5 bases at V and 4 bases at J, with 11 bases in the middle. Germline CDR1 reads SGHNT; CDR2 reads YENEEA. In DNA form, the CDR3 reads TGTGCCAGCAGCGTTGGGACAACCACCGGGGAGCTGTTTTTT. It specifies CASSVGTTTGELFF.

This clone was picked up one time. This chain joins TRBV10-2 and TRBJ2-1, with 13 bases that match TRBD2. J gave up 4 bases and V 4 bases, and 4 bases lay outside the gene matches. The germline gives CDR1 WSHSY, CDR2 SAAADI. The CDR3 length is 16 residues. The CDR3 DNA reads TGCGCCAGCAGTGGATTGACTAGCGGGAGGTACAATGAGCAGTTCTTC. Protein sequence: CASSGLTSGRYNEQFF.

The genes are TRBV28 and TRBJ1-5, with a possible D match to TRBD1 (6 bases). The CDR3 is 14 amino acids. In germline, CDR1 is MDHEN, CDR2 SYDVKM. V was pared by 5 bases and J by 5 bases, with 13 bases between. CDR3 bases: TGTGCCAGCAGTCGGACGGAGGGGGATCAGCCCCAGCATTTT. This codes for CASSRTEGDQPQHF.

This chain connects TRBV6-8 to TRBJ2-7; TRBD2 matches 14 bases. V trimming: 5 bases; J trimming: 2 bases; junction bases outside the gene matches: 2. Germline loops: CDR1 MNHGY, CDR2 SAAAGT. The CDR3 sequence is 15 residues long. The CDR3 protein is CASSQGLAGAYEQYF. The CDR3 DNA reads as TGTGCCAGCAGTCAGGGACTAGCGGGGGCCTACGAGCAGTACTTC.

This clone is judged large. The V gene is TRBV11-3, the J gene TRBJ1-4; D is undetermined. CDR1 and CDR2 from the germline V gene are SGHNT and YENEEA. CDR3 length equals 14 residues. V lost 2 bases and J 6 bases, leaving 10 bases between the germline ends. The CDR3 sequence is CASSLTSGDEKLFF. The CDR3 DNA is TGTGCCAGCAGCTTAACCTCAGGCGATGAAAAACTGTTTTTT.

The chain is built from TRBV6-8 and TRBJ2-5, with D perhaps TRBD2 (6 bases). Germline CDR1 is MNHGY and CDR2 is SAAAGT. The CDR3 extends over 15 amino acids. Deletions cut 5 bases from V and 5 bases from J, with 18 bases between. CDR3 nucleotides: TGTGCCAGCAGTGACGGAAGGGATGGAGGGGAGACCCAGTACTTC. It yields the protein CASSDGRDGGETQYF.

This clone came up a few times. The rearrangement uses TRBV6-8 and TRBJ2-7; no reliable D call. In germline, CDR1 is MNHGY, CDR2 SAAAGT. The germline V and J ends were trimmed by 2 bases and 0 bases, with 14 bases remaining between them. The CDR3 totals 16 residues. CDR3 sequence: CASSYGVSSSSYEQYF. The CDR3 DNA follows: TGTGCCAGCAGTTACGGGGTCAGCAGCAGCTCCTACGAGCAGTACTTC.

This clone was counted a few times. V and J are TRBV7-5 and TRBJ2-1; no DNA check was done on the table's D call, TRBD2. TRBV7-5 is designated a pseudogene. The length of the CDR3 is 14 residues. CDR3 sequence reads: CASSLAGSYNEQFF. The CDR3 DNA follows: TGTGCCAGCAGCTTGGCGGGCTCATACAATGAGCAGTTCTTC.